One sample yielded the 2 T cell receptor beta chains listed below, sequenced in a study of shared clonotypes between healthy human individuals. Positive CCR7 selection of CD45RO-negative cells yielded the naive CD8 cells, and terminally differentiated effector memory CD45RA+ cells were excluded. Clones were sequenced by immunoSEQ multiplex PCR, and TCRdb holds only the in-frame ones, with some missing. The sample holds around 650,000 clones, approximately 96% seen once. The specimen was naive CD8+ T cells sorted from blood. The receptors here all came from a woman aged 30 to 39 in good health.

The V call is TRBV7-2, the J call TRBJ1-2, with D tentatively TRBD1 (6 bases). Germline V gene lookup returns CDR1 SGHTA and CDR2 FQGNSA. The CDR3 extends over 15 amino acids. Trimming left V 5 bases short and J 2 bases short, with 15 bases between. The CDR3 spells CASSPVVTGNYGYTF. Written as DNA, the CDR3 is TGTGCCAGCAGCCCCGTGGTTACAGGGAACTATGGCTACACCTTC.

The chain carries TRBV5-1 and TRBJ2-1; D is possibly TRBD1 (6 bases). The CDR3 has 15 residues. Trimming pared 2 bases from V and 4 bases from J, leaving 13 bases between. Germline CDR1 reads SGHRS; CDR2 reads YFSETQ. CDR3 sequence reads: CASSFVDSRYNEQFF. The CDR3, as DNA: TGCGCCAGCAGCTTCGTGGACAGCAGATACAATGAGCAGTTCTTC.